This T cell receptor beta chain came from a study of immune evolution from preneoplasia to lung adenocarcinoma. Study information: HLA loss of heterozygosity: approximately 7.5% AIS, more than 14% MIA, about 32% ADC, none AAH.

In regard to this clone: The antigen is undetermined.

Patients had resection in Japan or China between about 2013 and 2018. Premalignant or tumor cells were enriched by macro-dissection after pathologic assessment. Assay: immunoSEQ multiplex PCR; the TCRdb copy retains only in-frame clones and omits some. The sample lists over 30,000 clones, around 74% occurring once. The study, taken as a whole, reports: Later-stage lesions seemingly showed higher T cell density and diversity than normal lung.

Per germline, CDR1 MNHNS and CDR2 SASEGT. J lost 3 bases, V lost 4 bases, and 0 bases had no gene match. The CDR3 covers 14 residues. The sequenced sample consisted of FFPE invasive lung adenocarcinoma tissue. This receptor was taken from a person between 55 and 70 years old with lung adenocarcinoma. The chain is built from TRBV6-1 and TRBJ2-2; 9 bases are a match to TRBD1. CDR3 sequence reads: CASSGDRDTGELFF. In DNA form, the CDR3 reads TGTGCCAGCAGTGGGGACAGGGACACCGGGGAGCTGTTTTTT.